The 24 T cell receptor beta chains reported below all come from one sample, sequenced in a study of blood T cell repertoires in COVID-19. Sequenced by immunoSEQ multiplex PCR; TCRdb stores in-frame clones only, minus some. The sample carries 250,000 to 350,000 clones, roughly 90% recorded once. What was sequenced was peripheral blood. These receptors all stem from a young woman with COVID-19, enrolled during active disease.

The CDR3 DNA reads TGTGCCAGCAGTGCAGGCTGGAACACTGAAGCTTTCTTT. This translates into CASSAGWNTEAFF. This chain joins TRBV25-1 and TRBJ1-1; the D is unclear. This CDR3 comprises 13 residues. The germline gives CDR1 MGHDK, CDR2 SYGVNS. V was shortened by 4 bases and J by 1 base, with 7 bases between the two germline ends. The variable domain in full, with the rest retrieved from reference TRBV25-1 and TRBJ1-1, is EADIYQTPRYLVIGTGKKITLECSQTMGHDKMYWYQQDPGMELHLIHYSYGVNSTEKGDLSSESTVSRIRTEHFPLTLESARPSHTSQYLCASSAGWNTEAFFGQGTRLTVV.

As DNA, the CDR3 is TGCACCAGCAGCCAAGGAGGCGGGAGGGCCACCTACGAGCAGTACTTC. Protein sequence: CTSSQGGGRATYEQYF. The chain carries TRBV1 and TRBJ2-7; the table's D call, TRBD2, was not checked against the DNA. TRBV1 corresponds to a pseudogene. This CDR3 has 16 residues.

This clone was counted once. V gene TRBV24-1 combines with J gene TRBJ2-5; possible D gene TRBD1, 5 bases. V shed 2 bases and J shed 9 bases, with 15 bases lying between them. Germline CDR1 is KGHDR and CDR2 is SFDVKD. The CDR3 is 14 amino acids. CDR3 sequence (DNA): TGTGCCACCAGTGATTCCAGGGCCGGTGCGTCCCAGTACTTC. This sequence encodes CATSDSRAGASQYF.

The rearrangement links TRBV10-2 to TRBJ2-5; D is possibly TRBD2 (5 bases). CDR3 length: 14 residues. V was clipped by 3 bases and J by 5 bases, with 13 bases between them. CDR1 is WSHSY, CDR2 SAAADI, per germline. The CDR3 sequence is CASSDEGSRETQYF. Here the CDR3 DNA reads TGCGCCAGCAGTGATGAGGGAAGTAGGGAGACCCAGTACTTC.

DNA of the CDR3: TGTGCCAGCAGTGTAACCGGGACTAGCACGGCGGAGACCCAGTACTTC. Amino acids: CASSVTGTSTAETQYF. The V call is TRBV27, the J call TRBJ2-5; 9 nucleotides match TRBD2. Trimming took 5 bases from V and 5 from J; bases not matched to a gene: 12. Germline V gene data show CDR1 as MNHEY and CDR2 as SMNVEV (reference sequence). The CDR3 contains 16 residues.

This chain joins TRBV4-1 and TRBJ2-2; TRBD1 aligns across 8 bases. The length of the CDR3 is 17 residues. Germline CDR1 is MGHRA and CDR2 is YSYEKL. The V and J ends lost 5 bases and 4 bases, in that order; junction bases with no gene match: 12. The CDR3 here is CASSGRTGQVRTGELFF. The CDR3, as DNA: TGCGCCAGCAGCGGGCGCACGGGACAGGTTCGCACCGGGGAGCTGTTTTTT.

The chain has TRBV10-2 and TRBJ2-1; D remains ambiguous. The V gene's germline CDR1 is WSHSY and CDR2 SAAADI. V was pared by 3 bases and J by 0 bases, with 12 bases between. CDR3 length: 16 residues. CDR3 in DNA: TGCGCCAGCAGTGACCTGTCCTCTAGCTCCTACAATGAGCAGTTCTTC. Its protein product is CASSDLSSSSYNEQFF.

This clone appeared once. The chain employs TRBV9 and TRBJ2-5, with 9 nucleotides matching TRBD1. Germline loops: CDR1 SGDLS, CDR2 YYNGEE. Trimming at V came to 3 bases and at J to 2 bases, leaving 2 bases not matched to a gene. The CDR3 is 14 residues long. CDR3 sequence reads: CASSAGTGQETQYF. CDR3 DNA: TGTGCCAGCAGCGCCGGGACAGGGCAAGAGACCCAGTACTTC.

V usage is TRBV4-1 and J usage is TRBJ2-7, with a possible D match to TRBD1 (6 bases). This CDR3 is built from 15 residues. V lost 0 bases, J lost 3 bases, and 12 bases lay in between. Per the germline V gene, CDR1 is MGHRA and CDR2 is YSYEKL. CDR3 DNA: TGCGCCAGCAGCCAAGATTACAGGGTCATCTACGAGCAGTACTTC. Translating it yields CASSQDYRVIYEQYF.

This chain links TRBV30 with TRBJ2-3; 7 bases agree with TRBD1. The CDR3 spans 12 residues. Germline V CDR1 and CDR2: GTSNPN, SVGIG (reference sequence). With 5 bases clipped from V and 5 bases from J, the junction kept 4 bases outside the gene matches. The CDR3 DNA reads TGTGCCTGGCAGGGGGTTGGAGATACGCAGTATTTT. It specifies CAWQGVGDTQYF.

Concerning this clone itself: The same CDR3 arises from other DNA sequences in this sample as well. CDR3 region: CASSPDRVYGYTF. As DNA, the CDR3 is TGTGCCAGCAGCCCGGACAGGGTTTATGGCTACACCTTC. V usage is TRBV7-2 and J usage is TRBJ1-2; 8 nucleotides line up with TRBD1. Germline CDR1 and CDR2: SGHTA and FQGNSA. The CDR3 is 13 residues long. Losses at the gene ends were 5 bases for V and 5 bases for J; bases not matched to a gene: 4. The full variable domain, its missing parts supplied by reference TRBV7-2 and TRBJ1-2, is GAGVSQSPSNKVTEKGKDVELRCDPISGHTALYWYRQSLGQGLEFLIYFQGNSAPDKSGLPSDRFSAERTGGSVSTLTIQRTQQEDSAVYLCASSPDRVYGYTFGSGTRLTVV.

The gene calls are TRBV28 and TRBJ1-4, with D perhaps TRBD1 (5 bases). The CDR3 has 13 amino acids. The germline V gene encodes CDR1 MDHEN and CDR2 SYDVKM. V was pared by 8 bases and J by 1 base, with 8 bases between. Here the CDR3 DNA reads TGTGCCAGCTTGGGGCAAACTAATGAAAAACTGTTTTTT. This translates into CASLGQTNEKLFF.

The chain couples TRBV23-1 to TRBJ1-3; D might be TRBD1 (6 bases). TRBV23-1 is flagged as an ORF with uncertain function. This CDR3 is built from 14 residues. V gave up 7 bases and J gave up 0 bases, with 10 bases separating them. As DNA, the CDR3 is TGCGCCAGCACTACAGGGAGCTCTGGAAACACCATATATTTT. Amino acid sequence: CASTTGSSGNTIYF.

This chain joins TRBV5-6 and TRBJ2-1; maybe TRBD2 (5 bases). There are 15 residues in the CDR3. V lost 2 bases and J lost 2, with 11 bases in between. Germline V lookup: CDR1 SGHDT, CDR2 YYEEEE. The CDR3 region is CASSFGGPAYNEQFF. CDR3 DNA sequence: TGTGCCAGCAGCTTTGGCGGGCCGGCCTACAATGAGCAGTTCTTC.

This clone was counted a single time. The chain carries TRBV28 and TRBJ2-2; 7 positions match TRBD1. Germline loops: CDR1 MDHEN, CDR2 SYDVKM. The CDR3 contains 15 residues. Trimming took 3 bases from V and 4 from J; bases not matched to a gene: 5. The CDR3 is CASSFQTGPTGELFF. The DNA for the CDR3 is TGTGCCAGCAGTTTCCAGACAGGGCCCACCGGGGAGCTGTTTTTT.

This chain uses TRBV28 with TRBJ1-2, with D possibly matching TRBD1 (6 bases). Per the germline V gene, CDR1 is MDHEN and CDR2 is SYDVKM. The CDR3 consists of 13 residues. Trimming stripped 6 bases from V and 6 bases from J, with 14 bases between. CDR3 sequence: CASRAWGGHGYTF. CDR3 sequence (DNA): TGTGCCAGCAGGGCTTGGGGGGGGCATGGCTACACCTTC.

CDR3: CASSLMTGANTGELFF. The CDR3 bases are TGCGCCAGCAGCTTAATGACAGGGGCGAACACCGGGGAGCTGTTTTTT. This sequence joins TRBV5-1 and TRBJ2-2; 8 bases line up with TRBD1. Germline CDR1 reads SGHRS; CDR2 reads YFSETQ. This CDR3 is 16 amino acids long. V gave up 2 bases and J gave up 0 bases; unmatched junction bases: 3. The full variable domain, with the rest looked up from reference TRBV5-1 and TRBJ2-2, is KAGVTQTPRYLIKTRGQQVTLSCSPISGHRSVSWYQQTPGQGLQFLFEYFSETQRNKGNFPGRFSGRQFSNSRSEMNVSTLELGDSALYLCASSLMTGANTGELFFGEGSRLTVL.

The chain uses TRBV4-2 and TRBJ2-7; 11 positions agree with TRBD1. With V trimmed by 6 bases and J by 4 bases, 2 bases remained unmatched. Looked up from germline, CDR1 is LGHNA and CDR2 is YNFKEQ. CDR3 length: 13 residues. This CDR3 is CASSRDRGYEQYF. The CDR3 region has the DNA TGTGCCAGCAGTCGGGACAGGGGGTACGAGCAGTACTTC.

CDR3 nucleotides: TGTGCCAGCAGCTCGAGGGCTAGCGGAACCTACGAGCAGTACTTC. It codes for CASSSRASGTYEQYF. The gene calls are TRBV5-4 and TRBJ2-7; 7 bases line up with TRBD2. This CDR3 region has 15 residues. CDR1 is SGHNT and CDR2 is YYREEE in the germline V gene (reference sequence). The V gene end was trimmed by 3 bases and the J gene end by 2 bases; junction bases not matched to a gene: 8.

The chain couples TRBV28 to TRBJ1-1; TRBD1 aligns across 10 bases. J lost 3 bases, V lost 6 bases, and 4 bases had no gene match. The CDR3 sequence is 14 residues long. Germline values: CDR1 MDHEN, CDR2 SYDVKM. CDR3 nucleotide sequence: TGTGCCAGCAGCCAGGGACAGGGGTACACTGAAGCTTTCTTT. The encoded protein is CASSQGQGYTEAFF.

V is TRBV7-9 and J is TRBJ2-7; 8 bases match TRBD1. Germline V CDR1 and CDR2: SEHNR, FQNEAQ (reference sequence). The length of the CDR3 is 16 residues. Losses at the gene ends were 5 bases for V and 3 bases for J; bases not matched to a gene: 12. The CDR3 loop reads CASSPKDRVGVYEQYF. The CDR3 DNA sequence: TGTGCCAGCAGCCCGAAGGACAGGGTGGGGGTCTACGAGCAGTACTTC.

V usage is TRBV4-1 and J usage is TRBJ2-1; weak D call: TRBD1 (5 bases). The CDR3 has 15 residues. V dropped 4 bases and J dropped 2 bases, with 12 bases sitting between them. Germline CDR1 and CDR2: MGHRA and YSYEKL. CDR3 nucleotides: TGCGCCAGCAGCCCGGCAGGGTACGCCTACAATGAGCAGTTCTTC. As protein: CASSPAGYAYNEQFF.

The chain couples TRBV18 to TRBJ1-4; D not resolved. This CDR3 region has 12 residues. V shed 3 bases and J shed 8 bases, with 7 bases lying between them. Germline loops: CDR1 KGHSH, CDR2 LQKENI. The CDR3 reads CASSPLREKLFF. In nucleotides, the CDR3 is TGTGCCAGCTCACCCCTGAGGGAAAAACTGTTTTTT. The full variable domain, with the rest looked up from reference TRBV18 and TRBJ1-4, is NAGVMQNPRHLVRRRGQEARLRCSPMKGHSHVYWYRQLPEEGLKFMVYLQKENIIDESGMPKERFSAEFPKEGPSILRIQQVVRGDSAAYFCASSPLREKLFFGSGTQLSVL.

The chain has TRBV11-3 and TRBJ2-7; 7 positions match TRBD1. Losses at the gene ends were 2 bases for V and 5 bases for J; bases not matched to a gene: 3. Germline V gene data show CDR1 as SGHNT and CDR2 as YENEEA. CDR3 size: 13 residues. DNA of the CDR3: TGTGCCAGCAGCTTATCAGGGGGTAACGAGCAGTACTTC. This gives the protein CASSLSGGNEQYF. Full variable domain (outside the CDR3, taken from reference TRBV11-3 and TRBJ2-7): EAGVVQSPRYKIIEKKQPVAFWCNPISGHNTLYWYLQNLGQGPELLIRYENEEAVDDSQLPKDRFSAERLKGVDSTLKIQPAELGDSAVYLCASSLSGGNEQYFGPGTRLTVT.